One sample yielded the 31 T cell receptor beta chains listed below, sequenced in a study of shared clonotypes between healthy human individuals. Clones were read by immunoSEQ multiplex PCR, and TCRdb kept only the in-frame ones, dropping some. Of approximately 2,300,000 clones listed, around 90% were seen once; the top ten hold more than 0.35%. The material sequenced was naive CD4+ T cells from PBMCs. Specified subset: CD45RA+ positively selected. These receptors all come from a man younger than 35 in good health. Some clones in this sample may be carry-over from other donors' samples.

CDR3 bases: TGTGCCACCAGCAGAGATACCGGGACTCCATATGGCTACACCTTC. Its protein product is CATSRDTGTPYGYTF. This sequence joins TRBV15 and TRBJ1-2, with D maybe TRBD1 (5 bases). The CDR3 covers 15 residues. The V end lost 0 bases, the J end lost 5 bases, and 13 bases lay between the germline ends. CDR1 LNHNV and CDR2 YYDKDF come from the germline V gene (reference sequence). The variable domain in full, completed from reference TRBV15 and TRBJ1-2, reads DAMVIQNPRYQVTQFGKPVTLSCSQTLNHNVMYWYQQKSSQAPKLLFHYYDKDFNNEADTPDNFQSRRPNTSFCFLDIRSPGLGDTAMYLCATSRDTGTPYGYTFGSGTRLTVV.

The CDR3 DNA reads TGTGCCTGGAGGAGGGATGGTAATTCACCCCTCCACTTT. Amino acid sequence: CAWRRDGNSPLHF. The chain couples TRBV30 to TRBJ1-6; D call uncertain. Germline values: CDR1 GTSNPN, CDR2 SVGIG (reference sequence). Trimming left V 3 bases short and J 6 bases short, with 9 bases between. The CDR3 is 13 residues long.

The J gene is TRBJ2-1, the V gene TRBV18; 12 bases align to TRBD2. Looked up from germline, CDR1 is KGHSH and CDR2 is LQKENI. The V segment lost 0 bases and the J segment 4 bases; nucleotides outside the gene matches: 4. The CDR3 has 17 residues. As DNA, the CDR3 is TGTGCCAGCTCACCACCCCGGACTAGCGGGAATTACAATGAGCAGTTCTTC. It specifies CASSPPRTSGNYNEQFF.

V gene TRBV7-9 combines with J gene TRBJ2-3, with 9 bases identical to TRBD2. V dropped 5 bases and J dropped 0; count of bases not matched to a gene: 6. Germline CDR1 SEHNR, CDR2 FQNEAQ (reference sequence). The CDR3 runs 16 residues. The CDR3: CASSPRLADSTDTQYF. Written as DNA, the CDR3 is TGTGCCAGCAGCCCCCGACTAGCGGATAGCACAGATACGCAGTATTTT.

In DNA form, the CDR3 reads TGTGCCAGCAGTTCTGACGACTACAATGAGCAGTTCTTC. Its translation is CASSSDDYNEQFF. The V gene is TRBV6-6, the J gene TRBJ2-1; D is ambiguous. Germline assignment: CDR1 MNHNY and CDR2 SVGAGI (reference sequence). The CDR3 spans 13 residues. The V end lost 4 bases, the J end lost 3 bases, and 7 bases lay between the germline ends.

The V call is TRBV6-5, the J call TRBJ1-5; D uncertain. This CDR3 is built from 15 residues. V gave up 6 bases and J gave up 4 bases, with 16 bases separating them. Looked up from germline, CDR1 is MNHEY and CDR2 is SVGAGI. The DNA of the CDR3 is TGTGCCAGCAGCCAACGGGGTCGAGGGAATCAGCCCCAGCATTTT. It specifies CASSQRGRGNQPQHF.

This chain connects TRBV4-2 to TRBJ2-2; no definite D call. Germline assignment: CDR1 LGHNA and CDR2 YNFKEQ. The V end lost 1 base, the J end lost 7 bases, and 10 bases lay between the germline ends. The CDR3 consists of 14 residues. The CDR3 here is CASSQVGVHGELFF. The CDR3 nucleotides read TGTGCCAGCAGCCAAGTTGGGGTTCACGGGGAGCTGTTTTTT.

Regarding this clone: This sample includes further DNA sequences coding for the same CDR3. The chain is built from TRBV5-4 and TRBJ1-1; weak D call: TRBD1 (5 bases). Germline lookup yields CDR1 SGHNT and CDR2 YYREEE (reference sequence). The CDR3 sequence is 16 residues long. V lost 3 bases, J lost 4 bases, and 19 bases lay in between. CDR3 bases: TGTGCCAGCAGCTCCTCTCCTGTGCGGGGCGGCACTGAAGCTTTCTTT. Translating it yields CASSSSPVRGGTEAFF. The whole variable domain, filled in from reference TRBV5-4 and TRBJ1-1, reads ETGVTQSPTHLIKTRGQQVTLRCSSQSGHNTVSWYQQALGQGPQFIFQYYREEENGRGNFPPRFSGLQFPNYSSELNVNALELDDSALYLCASSSSPVRGGTEAFFGQGTRLTVV.

The chain joins TRBV27 to TRBJ2-7, with 9 nucleotides matching TRBD2. CDR3 length: 15 residues. The germline V gene encodes CDR1 MNHEY and CDR2 SMNVEV (reference sequence). Trimming cost V 6 bases and J 0 bases; bases outside gene matches: 6. The CDR3 bases are TGTGCCAGCAGGGCCCCGACTAGCGGCTCCTACGAGCAGTACTTC. Amino acid sequence: CASRAPTSGSYEQYF.

V is TRBV5-1 and J is TRBJ2-1; D unclear. The CDR3 loop spans 13 amino acids. Trimming cost V 5 bases and J 3 bases, with 9 bases left between them. Germline assignment: CDR1 SGHRS and CDR2 YFSETQ. CDR3 nucleotide sequence: TGCGCCAGCAGTTTCAACGGCTACAATGAGCAGTTCTTC. Protein: CASSFNGYNEQFF.

Only one count was recorded for this clone. The chain recombines TRBV5-1 with TRBJ2-2; the match to TRBD2 covers 8 bases. This CDR3 contains 15 residues. The V gene end was trimmed by 4 bases and the J gene end by 4 bases; junction bases not matched to a gene: 6. From germline, CDR1 is SGHRS and CDR2 YFSETQ. This chain's CDR3 is CASSPTGRVTGELFF. The DNA for the CDR3 is TGCGCCAGCAGCCCTACCGGGAGGGTCACCGGGGAGCTGTTTTTT.

This clone has only a few counts. CDR3 nucleotide sequence: TGCAGCGTTGGGAACAGGGAGACTAATGAAAAACTGTTTTTT. Protein sequence: CSVGNRETNEKLFF. The rearrangement links TRBV29-1 to TRBJ1-4; D is perhaps TRBD1 (6 bases). V lost 4 bases and J 2 bases, leaving 11 bases between the germline ends. There are 14 residues in the CDR3. Germline-derived CDR1 and CDR2 are SQVTM and ANQGSEA.

About this clone: This CDR3 is also generated by other DNA sequences in the sample. This rearrangement joins TRBV5-1 to TRBJ1-4, with 7 bases fitting TRBD1. The CDR3 contains 14 residues. Trimming removed 7 bases from V and 4 bases from J; junction bases left unmatched: 7. CDR1 SGHRS and CDR2 YFSETQ come from the germline V gene. The CDR3: CASRLTGSNEKLFF. Here the CDR3 DNA reads TGCGCCAGCCGGTTGACAGGGAGTAATGAAAAACTGTTTTTT.

As to this clone: The same CDR3 is also encoded by other DNA sequences in this sample. The chain carries TRBV6-6 and TRBJ2-3; D not resolved. With 5 bases removed from V and 0 bases from J, the gap between germline ends came to 3 bases. CDR3 length: 12 residues. Germline V gene sequence: CDR1 MNHNY, CDR2 SVGAGI (reference sequence). In DNA, the CDR3 is TGTGCCAGCAGTCCTAGCACAGATACGCAGTATTTT. This codes for CASSPSTDTQYF.

This clone was detected once. J is TRBJ2-1 and V is TRBV5-6; a possible D gene is TRBD2 (6 bases). Per germline, CDR1 SGHDT and CDR2 YYEEEE. This CDR3 contains 17 residues. V was pared by 3 bases and J by 0 bases, with 16 bases between. The chain's CDR3 is CASSYWGGTFSYNEQFF. For the CDR3, the DNA is TGTGCCAGCAGCTACTGGGGCGGGACTTTCTCCTACAATGAGCAGTTCTTC.

The rearrangement uses TRBV28 and TRBJ1-5; weak D call: TRBD1 (5 bases). The CDR3 sequence is 14 residues long. With 7 bases removed from V and 5 bases from J, the gap between germline ends came to 15 bases. CDR1 and CDR2 (germline): MDHEN, SYDVKM. The CDR3 here is CASTGWQGYQPQHF. The CDR3, as DNA: TGTGCCAGCACAGGGTGGCAGGGCTATCAGCCCCAGCATTTT.

The J gene is TRBJ2-5, the V gene TRBV10-3, with 7 bases identical to TRBD2. The CDR3 is 12 amino acids. Trimming at V came to 8 bases and at J to 5 bases, leaving 5 bases not matched to a gene. CDR1 and CDR2 from the germline V gene are ENHRY and SYGVKD. The CDR3 spells CAIGPGGETQYF. DNA for the CDR3: TGTGCCATCGGACCCGGGGGGGAGACCCAGTACTTC.

The chain joins TRBV12-2 to TRBJ2-2. TRBV12-2 is recorded as a pseudogene. CDR3 length: 21 residues. CDR3 sequence reads: CASRLGRARRGSGANTGELFF. The CDR3 DNA reads TGTGCAAGTCGCTTAGGGAGAGCACGGAGGGGTTCAGGGGCGAACACCGGGGAGCTGTTTTTT.

This sequence joins TRBV2 and TRBJ2-6; no clear D gene. V lost 4 bases and J lost 4, with 8 bases in between. CDR3 length: 14 residues. The germline CDR1 and CDR2 sequences are SNHLY and FYNNEI. The CDR3 DNA is TGTGCCAGCAGTGCGACCGCGGGGGCCAACGTCCTGACTTTC. The encoded protein is CASSATAGANVLTF.

The rearrangement links TRBV4-2 to TRBJ1-3, with D perhaps TRBD1 (6 bases). The CDR3 sequence is 15 residues long. V lost 2 bases and J 2 bases, leaving 10 bases between the germline ends. Per germline, CDR1 LGHNA and CDR2 YNFKEQ. The CDR3 protein is CASSQTQGTGNTIYF. The DNA for the CDR3 is TGTGCCAGCAGCCAAACACAGGGAACTGGAAACACCATATATTTT.

The chain is built from TRBV9 and TRBJ2-1; 9 nucleotides line up with TRBD1. Germline V lookup: CDR1 SGDLS, CDR2 YYNGEE. J lost 8 bases, V lost 4 bases, and 22 bases had no gene match. The CDR3 spans 19 residues. The CDR3 DNA reads TGTGCCAGCAGCCTAGGGAGCCATATTCGGGACAGGGCAAGGGATGAGCAGTTCTTC. It specifies CASSLGSHIRDRARDEQFF.

A remark on this clone: Other nucleotide sequences in the sample specify the same CDR3. J is TRBJ2-3 and V is TRBV28; D remains ambiguous. Between the trimmed V and J ends, which lost 3 bases and 7 bases, there was a span of 5 bases. Looked up from germline, CDR1 is MDHEN and CDR2 is SYDVKM. The CDR3 has 11 residues. CDR3 sequence (DNA): TGTGCCAGCAGTTTGGGGAATACGCAGTATTTT. Translation gives CASSLGNTQYF.

The V call is TRBV7-2, the J call TRBJ1-2; D might be TRBD1 (5 bases). Germline CDR1 SGHTA, CDR2 FQGNSA. The CDR3 spans 15 residues. V lost 6 bases, J lost 0 bases, and 14 bases lay in between. CDR3 in amino acids: CASSYSRETNYGYTF. CDR3 nucleotide sequence: TGTGCCAGCAGTTACTCCAGGGAGACTAACTATGGCTACACCTTC.

The rearrangement joins TRBV6-4 to TRBJ1-1; 8 bases are a match to TRBD1. The CDR3 spans 19 residues. Germline-derived CDR1 and CDR2 are MRHNA and SNTAGT. After removal of 6 bases from V and 0 bases from J, the junction contained 18 bases not matched to a gene. The CDR3 DNA follows: TGTGCCAGCAGCGAACCCCGCGACAGGGGACTGGGCATGAACACTGAAGCTTTCTTT. Translated, it gives CASSEPRDRGLGMNTEAFF.

This chain's CDR3 is CASSLVRDRGNLNTEAFF. CDR3 sequence (DNA): TGCGCCAGCAGCTTGGTCCGGGACAGGGGAAACTTGAACACTGAAGCTTTCTTT. The chain employs TRBV5-1 and TRBJ1-1; 10 nucleotides match TRBD1. This CDR3 spans 18 amino acids. Per germline, CDR1 SGHRS and CDR2 YFSETQ. The V gene end was trimmed by 0 bases and the J gene end by 0 bases; junction bases not matched to a gene: 8.

A word on this clone: The junction and the germline gene differ at one end; a read error may be behind it. The genes are TRBV18 and TRBJ2-5, with 7 bases fitting TRBD1. Germline CDR1 reads KGHSH; CDR2 reads LQKENI. The CDR3 has 15 residues. CDR3: CASSPLGQDGETQYF. DNA of the CDR3: TGTGCCAGCTCGCCACTAGGACAGGACGGGGAGACCCAGTACTTC.

V gene TRBV10-1 combines with J gene TRBJ2-5; no reliable D call. Germline assignment: CDR1 WNHNN and CDR2 SYGVQD (reference sequence). V lost 0 bases and J lost 5, with 4 bases in between. The CDR3 runs to 12 residues. The CDR3 DNA is TGCGCCAGCAGTGAGTCGGAGGAGACCCAGTACTTC. It yields the protein CASSESEETQYF.

Concerning this clone: The same CDR3 also results from other DNA sequences found in this sample. V is TRBV9 and J is TRBJ1-3; the D is unclear. Germline-derived CDR1 and CDR2 are SGDLS and YYNGEE. Trimming pared 0 bases from V and 4 bases from J, leaving 5 bases between. The CDR3 is 13 residues long. The CDR3 DNA reads as TGTGCCAGCAGCGTAGAATCCGGAAACACCATATATTTT. Its protein product is CASSVESGNTIYF.

This clone was seen just once. The chain joins TRBV7-2 to TRBJ2-5; TRBD2 matches 8 bases. CDR3 length: 16 residues. V lost 1 base to trimming and J lost 7 bases; unmatched junction nucleotides: 11. CDR1 and CDR2 from the germline V gene are SGHTA and FQGNSA. The CDR3 is CASSLVGSGTPGTQYF. The CDR3 DNA reads as TGTGCCAGCAGCTTAGTTGGTAGCGGGACCCCGGGGACCCAGTACTTC.

This chain connects TRBV5-1 to TRBJ2-3, with D possibly matching TRBD2 (5 bases). Trimming cost V 0 bases and J 9 bases, with 14 bases left between them. CDR1 is SGHRS, CDR2 YFSETQ, per germline. The CDR3 contains 14 residues. Here the CDR3 reads CASSLGEPPGTQYF. The CDR3 nucleotides are TGCGCCAGCAGCTTGGGCGAACCCCCGGGGACGCAGTATTTT.

The chain combines TRBV28 with TRBJ1-2; D possibly corresponds to TRBD1 (5 bases). The germline V and J ends were trimmed by 6 bases and 8 bases, with 13 bases remaining between them. This CDR3 is built from 12 residues. Germline V gene lookup returns CDR1 MDHEN and CDR2 SYDVKM. The CDR3 bases are TGTGCCAGCAGCCGACTCAGGGACGGCTACACCTTC. As protein: CASSRLRDGYTF.